These 21 T cell receptor beta chains share one sample of origin, sequenced in a study of T cells in Graves' hyperthyroidism and ophthalmopathy. RNA transcripts were the template for amplifying TCR beta CDR3 regions. The HTBI primer set served for first-round RT-PCR of the TCR CDR3. One entry per CDR3 protein results from TCRdb running MiXCR on the multiplex PCR reads. Found here are 450,000 to 550,000 distinct CDR3 sequences, around 22% of them singletons; the top ten hold 11%. The sequencing sample was made of blood. These receptors were taken from a woman under 40 with Graves' ophthalmopathy.

This chain links TRBV9 with TRBJ2-5; D gene uncertain. V was pared by 0 bases and J by 2 bases, with 14 bases between. The CDR3 is 16 amino acids. CDR1 SGDLS and CDR2 YYNGEE come from the germline V gene. CDR3 loop: CASSVGHRTVQETQYF. CDR3 bases: TGTGCCAGCAGCGTAGGTCATCGAACAGTACAAGAGACCCAGTACTTC.

The chain joins TRBV11-2 to TRBJ2-7, with D perhaps TRBD1 (6 bases). In germline, CDR1 is SGHAT, CDR2 FQNNGV. CDR3 size: 13 residues. Between the trimmed V and J ends, which lost 6 bases and 6 bases, there was a span of 15 bases. CDR3 loop: CASRQTTGPEQYF. Written as DNA, the CDR3 is TGTGCCAGCAGACAAACCACAGGGCCCGAGCAGTACTTC.

This clonotype was recorded at least ten times. The genes are TRBV28 and TRBJ1-1; 7 positions match TRBD1. This CDR3 has 14 residues. CDR1 and CDR2 (germline): MDHEN, SYDVKM. V lost 2 bases and J lost 10; bases outside the gene matches: 10. Here the CDR3 DNA reads TGTGCCAGCAGTTTAGGCCGGACAGGTAGGGGAGCTTTCTTT. Amino acids: CASSLGRTGRGAFF.

This CDR3 is CASSYKEAFF. The CDR3, as DNA: TGTGCCAGCAGTTATAAAGAAGCTTTCTTT. The chain employs TRBV12-3 or TRBV12-4 and TRBJ1-1; D uncertain. The V and J ends lost 4 bases and 8 bases respectively, with 5 bases between them. This CDR3 comprises 10 residues.

This clonotype was observed a handful of times. This chain uses TRBV18 with TRBJ2-7, with D possibly matching TRBD1 (6 bases). Germline loops: CDR1 KGHSH, CDR2 LQKENI. V lost 7 bases to trimming and J lost 0 bases, with 13 bases between them. The CDR3 loop spans 14 amino acids. Here the CDR3 DNA reads TGTGCCAGCTTCCCTGACAGGAGCTCCTACGAGCAGTACTTC. The encoded protein is CASFPDRSSYEQYF.

This clonotype was recorded many times. The rearrangement uses TRBV2 and TRBJ1-1; TRBD1 is a possible D gene (5 bases). V was pared by 7 bases and J by 0 bases, with 12 bases between. CDR3 length equals 14 residues. Germline V gene sequence: CDR1 SNHLY, CDR2 FYNNEI. The CDR3 sequence is CASKGTGMNTEAFF. The CDR3 nucleotides are TGTGCCAGCAAAGGGACCGGCATGAACACTGAAGCTTTCTTT.

This clonotype occurred many times. CDR3 coding DNA: TGCGCCAGCAGCCCGACGCCGGGGCGGCACGAGCAGTACTTC. As protein: CASSPTPGRHEQYF. The chain uses TRBV5-1 and TRBJ2-7, with D possibly being TRBD1 or TRBD2 (5 bases each). The germline gives CDR1 SGHRS, CDR2 YFSETQ. V gave up 4 bases and J gave up 5 bases, with 16 bases separating them. The CDR3 is made up of 14 amino acids. The entire variable domain, with the rest obtained from reference TRBV5-1 and TRBJ2-7, is as follows: KAGVTQTPRYLIKTRGQQVTLSCSPISGHRSVSWYQQTPGQGLQFLFEYFSETQRNKGNFPGRFSGRQFSNSRSEMNVSTLELGDSALYLCASSPTPGRHEQYFGPGTRLTVT.

This clonotype was picked up a small number of times. The chain carries TRBV15 and TRBJ2-7, with TRBD2 identical over 8 bases. The ends lost 0 bases at V and 0 bases at J; junction bases unmatched: 7. The CDR3 has 17 residues. Germline V gene data show CDR1 as LNHNV and CDR2 as YYDKDF (reference sequence). DNA of the CDR3: TGTGCCACCAGCAGAGATGGGCTAGCGGGCCTCTCCTACGAGCAGTACTTC. This codes for CATSRDGLAGLSYEQYF.

The chain joins TRBV2 to TRBJ2-2, with TRBD1 matching over 7 bases. V gave up 2 bases and J gave up 2 bases; unmatched junction bases: 5. Germline CDR1 reads SNHLY; CDR2 reads FYNNEI. The CDR3 loop spans 16 amino acids. The CDR3 protein is CASSEYGTVNTGELFF. Written as DNA, the CDR3 is TGTGCCAGCAGTGAATACGGGACAGTAAACACCGGGGAGCTGTTTTTT.

There are many counts of this clonotype. The V gene is TRBV18, the J gene TRBJ2-7; TRBD2 agrees at 11 bases. V lost 6 bases and J lost 3; bases outside the gene matches: 4. The germline V gene has CDR1 KGHSH and CDR2 LQKENI. The CDR3 sequence is 14 residues long. As DNA, the CDR3 is TGTGCCAGCTCTGTGGGACTAGCGGACTACGAGCAGTACTTC. The encoded protein is CASSVGLADYEQYF. Filled out from reference TRBV18 and TRBJ2-7, the complete variable domain reads NAGVMQNPRHLVRRRGQEARLRCSPMKGHSHVYWYRQLPEEGLKFMVYLQKENIIDESGMPKERFSAEFPKEGPSILRIQQVVRGDSAAYFCASSVGLADYEQYFGPGTRLTVT.

The table lists this clonotype with many counts. This chain links TRBV5-1 with TRBJ2-7; possible D gene TRBD1, 6 bases. CDR3 length equals 16 residues. Germline V gene sequence: CDR1 SGHRS, CDR2 YFSETQ. V was cut by 4 bases and J by 3 bases, with 20 bases left in between. CDR3 residues: CASSTNPRQDHYEQYF. CDR3 DNA sequence: TGCGCCAGCAGCACAAATCCCCGACAGGACCACTACGAGCAGTACTTC.

There are many counts of this clonotype. This chain joins TRBV11-2 and TRBJ2-4; 8 bases line up with TRBD2. In germline, CDR1 is SGHAT, CDR2 FQNNGV. V lost 4 bases and J lost 12; bases outside the gene matches: 5. This CDR3 region has 12 residues. CDR3 amino acids: CASSSPGGDQYF. The CDR3 DNA sequence: TGTGCCAGCAGCTCCCCGGGGGGGGATCAGTACTTC. Combining the CDR3 with reference TRBV11-2 and TRBJ2-4 gives the whole variable domain EAGVAQSPRYKIIEKRQSVAFWCNPISGHATLYWYQQILGQGPKLLIQFQNNGVVDDSQLPKDRFSAERLKGVDSTLKIQPAKLEDSAVYLCASSSPGGDQYFGAGTRLSVL.

V gene TRBV5-1 combines with J gene TRBJ1-1; 7 nucleotides agree with TRBD1. V lost 4 bases and J lost 5; bases outside the gene matches: 8. The germline V gene has CDR1 SGHRS and CDR2 YFSETQ. This CDR3 region has 14 residues. The CDR3 loop is CASSATYRGTEAFF. DNA of the CDR3: TGCGCCAGCAGCGCGACCTACAGGGGAACTGAAGCTTTCTTT.

The chain couples TRBV7-9 to TRBJ1-1; D is perhaps TRBD1 (6 bases). CDR1 and CDR2 from the germline V gene are SEHNR and FQNEAQ (reference sequence). The CDR3 is 14 residues long. V was pared by 5 bases and J by 3 bases, with 13 bases between. Here the CDR3 reads CASSQSGADTEAFF. For the CDR3, the DNA is TGTGCCAGCAGCCAATCGGGGGCGGACACTGAAGCTTTCTTT.

The table lists this clonotype with a few counts. This chain connects TRBV29-1 to TRBJ2-7; D perhaps matches TRBD2 (5 bases). Germline lookup yields CDR1 SQVTM and CDR2 ANQGSEA. The CDR3 consists of 13 residues. With 7 bases removed from V and 5 bases from J, the gap between germline ends came to 18 bases. The CDR3 loop reads CSAVWERSHEQYF. CDR3 coding DNA: TGCAGCGCCGTTTGGGAGCGAAGTCACGAGCAGTACTTC.

Worth noting for this clonotype: A much bigger clone sits one base away, suggesting this may be a read error. The CDR3 does not close with the conserved phenylalanine or tryptophan, likely indicating a read error. The rearrangement links TRBV2 to TRBJ2-2; 7 nucleotides agree with TRBD1. The length of the CDR3 is 16 residues. The ends lost 6 bases at V and 1 base at J; junction bases unmatched: 8. Germline CDR1 SNHLY, CDR2 FYNNEI. The CDR3 DNA follows: TGTGCCAGCAGCCGGTTAGGGACAGAGAACACCGGGGAGCTGTTTTTG. This gives the protein CASSRLGTENTGELFL.

At least ten counts were recorded for this clonotype. The chain couples TRBV28 to TRBJ2-7; D unresolved. The CDR3 runs 12 residues. Germline CDR1 reads MDHEN; CDR2 reads SYDVKM. The V end lost 8 bases, the J end lost 6 bases, and 14 bases lay between the germline ends. Here the CDR3 DNA reads TGTGCCAGCGAGGAATCGCGGTTCGAGCAGTACTTC. Translating gives CASEESRFEQYF.

This clonotype was recorded many times. The chain links TRBV6-5 to TRBJ2-4; possibly TRBD2 for D (5 bases). There are 15 residues in the CDR3. Germline CDR1 reads MNHEY; CDR2 reads SVGAGI. Trimming stripped 4 bases from V and 3 bases from J, with 13 bases between. CDR3 sequence (DNA): TGTGCCAGCAGTTCATGGGGAGTGATCAAAAACATTCAGTACTTC. Amino acids: CASSSWGVIKNIQYF.

This clonotype was found many times. Compared with germline, one end of the junction differs, possibly owing to a read error. The CDR3 loop is CASSLEGGGGLIF. In DNA form, the CDR3 reads TGTGCCAGCAGCTTAGAAGGTGGCGGGGGCCTAATCTTC. V gene TRBV7-9 combines with J gene TRBJ2-7, with D possibly TRBD2 on 7 matching bases. The CDR3 runs to 13 residues. Germline V gene lookup returns CDR1 SEHNR and CDR2 FQNEAQ (reference sequence).

The rearrangement joins TRBV5-1 to TRBJ2-5; weak D call: TRBD2 (6 bases). CDR1 and CDR2 (germline): SGHRS, YFSETQ. The CDR3 covers 15 residues. V was shortened by 4 bases and J by 3 bases, with 16 bases between the two germline ends. CDR3 protein: CASSPDTSRKETQYF. The CDR3 DNA reads as TGCGCCAGCAGCCCGGACACTAGCCGAAAAGAGACCCAGTACTTC.

Only a few counts were recorded for this clonotype. The chain combines TRBV6-5 with TRBJ2-7; maybe TRBD1 (5 bases). V lost 2 bases and J lost 3, with 11 bases in between. Germline CDR1 is MNHEY and CDR2 is SVGAGI. CDR3 size: 14 residues. CDR3 region: CASSYRGSNYEQYF. CDR3 DNA sequence: TGTGCCAGCAGTTACAGGGGATCCAACTACGAGCAGTACTTC.